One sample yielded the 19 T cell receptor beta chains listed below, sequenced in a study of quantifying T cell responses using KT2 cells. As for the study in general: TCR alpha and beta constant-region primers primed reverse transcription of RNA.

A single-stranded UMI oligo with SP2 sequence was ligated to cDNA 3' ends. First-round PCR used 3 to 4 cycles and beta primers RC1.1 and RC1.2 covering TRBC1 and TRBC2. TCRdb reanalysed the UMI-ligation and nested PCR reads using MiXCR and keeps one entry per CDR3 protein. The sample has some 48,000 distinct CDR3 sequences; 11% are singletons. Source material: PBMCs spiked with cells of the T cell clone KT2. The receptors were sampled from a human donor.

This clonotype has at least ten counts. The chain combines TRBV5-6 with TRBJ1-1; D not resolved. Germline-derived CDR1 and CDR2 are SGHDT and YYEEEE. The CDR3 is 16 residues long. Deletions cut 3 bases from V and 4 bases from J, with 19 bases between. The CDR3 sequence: CASSSTGNGRGTEAFF. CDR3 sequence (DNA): TGTGCCAGCAGCTCGACCGGTAATGGACGTGGCACTGAAGCTTTCTTT.

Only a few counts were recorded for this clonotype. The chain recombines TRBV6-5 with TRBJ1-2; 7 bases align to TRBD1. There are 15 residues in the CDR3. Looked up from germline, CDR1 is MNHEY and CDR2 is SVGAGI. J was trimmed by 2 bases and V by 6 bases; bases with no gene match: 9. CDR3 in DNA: TGTGCCAGCAGCCCAGATGTAGGGGGCAACTATGGCTACACCTTC. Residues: CASSPDVGGNYGYTF.

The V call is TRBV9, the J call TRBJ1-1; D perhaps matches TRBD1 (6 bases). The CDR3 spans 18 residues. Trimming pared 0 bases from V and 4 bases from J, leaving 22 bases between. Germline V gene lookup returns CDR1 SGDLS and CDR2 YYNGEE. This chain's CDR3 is CASSVVEKTGSKVTEAFF. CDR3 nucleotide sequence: TGTGCCAGCAGCGTAGTAGAGAAGACAGGCTCAAAGGTCACTGAAGCTTTCTTT.

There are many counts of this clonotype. CDR3 sequence (DNA): TGCAGCGTCGAAACCAGGTTCGGGGAGCTGTTTTTT. It is translated as CSVETRFGELFF. The chain has TRBV29-1 and TRBJ2-2; D uncertain. Per germline, CDR1 SQVTM and CDR2 ANQGSEA. CDR3 length: 12 residues. V lost 6 bases to trimming and J lost 7 bases, with 12 bases between them.

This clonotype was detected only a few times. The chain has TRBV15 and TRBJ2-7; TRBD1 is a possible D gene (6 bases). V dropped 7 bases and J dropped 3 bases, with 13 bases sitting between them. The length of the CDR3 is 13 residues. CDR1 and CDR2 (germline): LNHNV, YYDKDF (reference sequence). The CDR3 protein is CATKGVAGYEQYF. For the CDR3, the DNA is TGTGCCACCAAGGGGGTGGCGGGCTACGAGCAGTACTTC.

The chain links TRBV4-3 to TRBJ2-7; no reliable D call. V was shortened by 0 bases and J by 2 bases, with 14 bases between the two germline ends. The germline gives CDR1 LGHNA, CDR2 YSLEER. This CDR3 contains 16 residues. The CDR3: CASSQERLDPAYEQYF. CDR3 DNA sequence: TGCGCCAGCAGCCAAGAACGGTTGGACCCCGCCTACGAGCAGTACTTC.

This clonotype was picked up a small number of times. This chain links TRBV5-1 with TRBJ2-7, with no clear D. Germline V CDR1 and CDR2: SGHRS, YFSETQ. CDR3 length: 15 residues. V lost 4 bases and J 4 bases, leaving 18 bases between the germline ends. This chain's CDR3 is CASSQQVGLIYEQYF. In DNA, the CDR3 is TGCGCCAGCAGCCAGCAGGTGGGCCTGATTTACGAGCAGTACTTC.

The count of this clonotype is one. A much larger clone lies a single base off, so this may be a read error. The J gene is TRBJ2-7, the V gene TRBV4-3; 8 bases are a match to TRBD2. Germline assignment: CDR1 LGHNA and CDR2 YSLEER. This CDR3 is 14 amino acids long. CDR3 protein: CASSPGLVPYEHYF. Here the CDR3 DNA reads TGCGCCAGCAGCCCGGGACTAGTTCCCTACGAGCATTACTTC.

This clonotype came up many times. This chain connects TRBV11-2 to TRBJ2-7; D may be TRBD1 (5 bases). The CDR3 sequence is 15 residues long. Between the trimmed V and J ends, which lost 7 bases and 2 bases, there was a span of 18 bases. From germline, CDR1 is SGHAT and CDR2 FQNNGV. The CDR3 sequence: CASTQVRAPTYEQYF. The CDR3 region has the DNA TGTGCCAGCACCCAGGTCAGGGCGCCTACCTACGAGCAGTACTTC.

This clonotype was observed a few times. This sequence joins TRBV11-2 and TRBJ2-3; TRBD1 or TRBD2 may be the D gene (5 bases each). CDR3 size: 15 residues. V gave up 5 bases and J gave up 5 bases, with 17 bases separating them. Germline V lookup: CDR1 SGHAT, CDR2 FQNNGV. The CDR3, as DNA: TGTGCCAGCAGCCCTCAGGGAGCCCTAGTAGATACGCAGTATTTT. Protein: CASSPQGALVDTQYF. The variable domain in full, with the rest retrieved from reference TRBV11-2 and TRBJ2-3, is EAGVAQSPRYKIIEKRQSVAFWCNPISGHATLYWYQQILGQGPKLLIQFQNNGVVDDSQLPKDRFSAERLKGVDSTLKIQPAKLEDSAVYLCASSPQGALVDTQYFGPGTRLTVL.

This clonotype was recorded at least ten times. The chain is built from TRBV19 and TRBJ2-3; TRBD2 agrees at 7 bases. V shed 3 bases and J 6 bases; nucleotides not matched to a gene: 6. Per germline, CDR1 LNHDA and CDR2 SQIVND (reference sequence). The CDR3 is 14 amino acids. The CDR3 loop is CASSMAGVGDTQYF. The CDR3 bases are TGTGCCAGTAGTATGGCGGGAGTCGGTGATACGCAGTATTTT.

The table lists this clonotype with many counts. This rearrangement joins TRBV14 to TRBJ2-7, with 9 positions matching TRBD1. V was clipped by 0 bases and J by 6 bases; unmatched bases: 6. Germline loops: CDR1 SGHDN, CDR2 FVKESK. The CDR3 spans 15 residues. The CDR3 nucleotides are TGTGCCAGCAGCCAAGATTCCGGGACAGGGCGCGAGCAGTACTTC. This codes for CASSQDSGTGREQYF.

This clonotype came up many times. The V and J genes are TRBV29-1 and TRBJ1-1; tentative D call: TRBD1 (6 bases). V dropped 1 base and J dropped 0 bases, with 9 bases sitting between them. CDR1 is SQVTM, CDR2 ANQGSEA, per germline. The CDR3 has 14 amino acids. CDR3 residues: CSVEVQGMNTEAFF. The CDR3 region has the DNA TGCAGCGTTGAAGTACAGGGAATGAACACTGAAGCTTTCTTT. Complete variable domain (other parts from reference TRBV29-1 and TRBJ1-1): SAVISQKPSRDICQRGTSLTIQCQVDSQVTMMFWYRQQPGQSLTLIATANQGSEATYESGFVIDKFPISRPNLTFSTLTVSNMSPEDSSIYLCSVEVQGMNTEAFFGQGTRLTVV.

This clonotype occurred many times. The CDR3 DNA reads as TGCGCCAGCAGCCAAGTTCAGCTAAGCTCACCCCTCCACTTT. This encodes CASSQVQLSSPLHF. The chain carries TRBV4-1 and TRBJ1-6; unclear D gene. Germline values: CDR1 MGHRA, CDR2 YSYEKL. Trimming removed 1 base at V and 10 bases at J, with 11 bases between. The CDR3 extends over 14 amino acids.

This CDR3 reads CASSLGGEAFF. CDR3 coding DNA: TGTGCCAGTAGTCTGGGTGGTGAAGCTTTCTTT. The V and J genes are TRBV19 and TRBJ1-1; D is ambiguous. CDR1 is LNHDA, CDR2 SQIVND, per germline (reference sequence). The ends were cut back, 5 bases at V and 7 bases at J, with 8 bases in the middle. There are 11 residues in the CDR3.

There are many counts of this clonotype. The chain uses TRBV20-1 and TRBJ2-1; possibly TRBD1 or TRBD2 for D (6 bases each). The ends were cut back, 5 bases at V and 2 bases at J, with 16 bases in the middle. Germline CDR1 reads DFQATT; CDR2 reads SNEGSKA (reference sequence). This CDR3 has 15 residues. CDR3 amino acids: CSADEGEVPYNEQFF. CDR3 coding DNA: TGCAGTGCTGACGAGGGGGAGGTCCCCTACAATGAGCAGTTCTTC.

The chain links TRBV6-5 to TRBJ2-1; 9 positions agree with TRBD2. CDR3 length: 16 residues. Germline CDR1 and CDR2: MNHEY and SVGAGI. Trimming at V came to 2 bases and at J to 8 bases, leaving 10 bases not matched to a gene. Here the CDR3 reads CASSYESGRGGHEQFF. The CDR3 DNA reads TGTGCCAGCAGTTACGAATCGGGGCGGGGGGGCCATGAGCAGTTCTTC.

The CDR3 sequence: CASTLHGGQETQYF. The CDR3 nucleotides are TGTGCCAGCACCCTACACGGCGGCCAAGAGACCCAGTACTTC. This chain links TRBV12-3 or TRBV12-4 with TRBJ2-5; D not resolved. This CDR3 contains 14 residues. With 7 bases removed from V and 1 base from J, the gap between germline ends came to 13 bases.

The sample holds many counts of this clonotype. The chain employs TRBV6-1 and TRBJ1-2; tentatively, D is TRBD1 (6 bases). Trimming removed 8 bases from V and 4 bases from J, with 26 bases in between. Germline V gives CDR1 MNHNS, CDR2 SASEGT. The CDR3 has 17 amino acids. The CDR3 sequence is CASFPTLRDKLGYGYTF. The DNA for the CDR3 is TGTGCCAGCTTTCCCACTTTACGGGACAAGCTCGGCTATGGCTACACCTTC.